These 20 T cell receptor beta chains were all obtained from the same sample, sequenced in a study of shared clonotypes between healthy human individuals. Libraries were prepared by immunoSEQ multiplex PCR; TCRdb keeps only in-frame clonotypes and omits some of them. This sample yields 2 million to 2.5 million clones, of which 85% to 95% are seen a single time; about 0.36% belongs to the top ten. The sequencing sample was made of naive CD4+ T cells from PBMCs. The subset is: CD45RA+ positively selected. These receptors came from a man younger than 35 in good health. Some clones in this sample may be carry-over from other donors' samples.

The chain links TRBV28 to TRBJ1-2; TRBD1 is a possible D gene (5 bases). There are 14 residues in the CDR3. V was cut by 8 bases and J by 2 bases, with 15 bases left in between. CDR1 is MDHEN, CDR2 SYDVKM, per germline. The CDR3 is CASSITGQNYGYTF. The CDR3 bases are TGTGCCAGCTCCATCACGGGGCAGAACTATGGCTACACCTTC.

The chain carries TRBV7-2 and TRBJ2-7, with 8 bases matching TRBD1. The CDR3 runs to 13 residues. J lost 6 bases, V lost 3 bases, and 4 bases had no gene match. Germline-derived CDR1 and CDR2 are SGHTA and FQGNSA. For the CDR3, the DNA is TGTGCCAGCAGCTTTCAACAGGGGGGCGAGCAGTACTTC. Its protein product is CASSFQQGGEQYF.

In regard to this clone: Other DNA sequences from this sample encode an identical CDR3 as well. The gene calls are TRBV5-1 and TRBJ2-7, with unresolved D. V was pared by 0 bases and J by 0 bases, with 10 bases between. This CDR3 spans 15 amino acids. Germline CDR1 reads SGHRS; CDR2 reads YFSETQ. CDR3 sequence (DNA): TGCGCCAGCAGCTTGGTAGTGGCAGGCTCCTACGAGCAGTACTTC. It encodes CASSLVVAGSYEQYF.

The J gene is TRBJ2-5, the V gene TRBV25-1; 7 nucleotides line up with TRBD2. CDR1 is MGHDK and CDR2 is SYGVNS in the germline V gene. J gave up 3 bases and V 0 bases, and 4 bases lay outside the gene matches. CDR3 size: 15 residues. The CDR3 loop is CASSEYTSVEETQYF. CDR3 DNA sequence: TGTGCCAGCAGTGAATATACTAGCGTTGAAGAGACCCAGTACTTC.

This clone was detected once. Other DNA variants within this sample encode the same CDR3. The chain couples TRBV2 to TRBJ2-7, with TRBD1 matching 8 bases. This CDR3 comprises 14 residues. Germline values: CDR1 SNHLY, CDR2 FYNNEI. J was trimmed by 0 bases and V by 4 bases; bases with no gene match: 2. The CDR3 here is CASSAGTGSYEQYF. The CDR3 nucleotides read TGTGCCAGCAGTGCCGGGACAGGCTCCTACGAGCAGTACTTC.

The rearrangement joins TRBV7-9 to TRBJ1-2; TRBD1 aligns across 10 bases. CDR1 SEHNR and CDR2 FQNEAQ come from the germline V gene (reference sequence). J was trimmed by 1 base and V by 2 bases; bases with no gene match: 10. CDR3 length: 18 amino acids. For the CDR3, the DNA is TGTGCCAGCAGCTTAAGGGACAGGGGATCATCGGGTAACTATGGCTACACCTTC. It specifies CASSLRDRGSSGNYGYTF.

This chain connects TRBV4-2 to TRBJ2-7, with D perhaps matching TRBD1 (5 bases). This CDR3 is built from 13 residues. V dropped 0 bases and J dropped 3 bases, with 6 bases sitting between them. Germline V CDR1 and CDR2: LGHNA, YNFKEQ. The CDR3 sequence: CASSQDQGYEQYF. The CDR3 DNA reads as TGTGCCAGCAGCCAAGACCAGGGCTACGAGCAGTACTTC.

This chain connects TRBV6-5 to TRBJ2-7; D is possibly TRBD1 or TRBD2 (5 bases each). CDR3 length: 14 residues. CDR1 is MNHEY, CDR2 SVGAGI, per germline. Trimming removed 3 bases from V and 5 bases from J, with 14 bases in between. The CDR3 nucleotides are TGTGCCAGCAGTTATTGGGGGAAGTTGGACGAGCAGTACTTC. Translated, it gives CASSYWGKLDEQYF.

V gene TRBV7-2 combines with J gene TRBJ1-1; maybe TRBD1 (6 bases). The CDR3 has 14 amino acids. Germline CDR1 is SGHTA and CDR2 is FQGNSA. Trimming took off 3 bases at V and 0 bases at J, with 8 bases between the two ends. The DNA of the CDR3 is TGTGCCAGCAGCTTTGGACAGATGAACACTGAAGCTTTCTTT. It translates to CASSFGQMNTEAFF.

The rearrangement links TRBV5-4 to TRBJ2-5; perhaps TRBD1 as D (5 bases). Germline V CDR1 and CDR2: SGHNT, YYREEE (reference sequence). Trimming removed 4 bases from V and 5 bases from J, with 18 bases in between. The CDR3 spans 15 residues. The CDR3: CASSDWMGPGETQYF. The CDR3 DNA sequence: TGTGCCAGCAGCGACTGGATGGGGCCAGGGGAGACCCAGTACTTC.

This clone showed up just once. The chain's CDR3 is CASWSGHTQYF. In DNA, the CDR3 is TGTGCCAGCTGGTCAGGGCATACGCAGTATTTT. This rearrangement joins TRBV28 to TRBJ2-3, with TRBD1 as a possible D gene (5 bases). Germline loops: CDR1 MDHEN, CDR2 SYDVKM. The CDR3 runs 11 residues. V lost 8 bases, J lost 7 bases, and 10 bases lay in between. The entire variable domain, with the rest obtained from reference TRBV28 and TRBJ2-3, is as follows: DVKVTQSSRYLVKRTGEKVFLECVQDMDHENMFWYRQDPGLGLRLIYFSYDVKMKEKGDIPEGYSVSREKKERFSLILESASTNQTSMYLCASWSGHTQYFGPGTRLTVL.

The CDR3 nucleotides read TGTGCCAGCAGCGCACGGGAGTCCGGGGCCAACGTCCTGACTTTC. This translates into CASSARESGANVLTF. The V and J genes are TRBV7-6 and TRBJ2-6; D may be TRBD2 (6 bases). From germline, CDR1 is SGHVS and CDR2 FNYEAQ. The CDR3 is 15 residues long. V lost 5 bases and J lost 4, with 12 bases in between. Complete variable domain (other parts from reference TRBV7-6 and TRBJ2-6): GAGVSQSPRYKVTKRGQDVALRCDPISGHVSLYWYRQALGQGPEFLTYFNYEAQQDKSGLPNDRFSAERPEGSISTLTIQRTEQRDSAMYRCASSARESGANVLTFGAGSRLTVL.

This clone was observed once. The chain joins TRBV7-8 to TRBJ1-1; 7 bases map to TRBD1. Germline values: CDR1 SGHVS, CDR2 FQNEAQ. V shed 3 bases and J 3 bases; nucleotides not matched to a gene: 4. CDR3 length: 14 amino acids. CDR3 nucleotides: TGTGCCAGCAGCTTCTCCAGGGGGGACACTGAAGCTTTCTTT. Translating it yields CASSFSRGDTEAFF.

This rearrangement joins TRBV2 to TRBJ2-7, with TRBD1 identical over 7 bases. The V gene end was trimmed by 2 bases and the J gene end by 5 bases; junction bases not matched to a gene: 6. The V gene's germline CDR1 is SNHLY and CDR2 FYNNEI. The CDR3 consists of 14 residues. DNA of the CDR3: TGTGCCAGCAGTGAAAGCAGGGGGAACCACGAGCAGTACTTC. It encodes CASSESRGNHEQYF.

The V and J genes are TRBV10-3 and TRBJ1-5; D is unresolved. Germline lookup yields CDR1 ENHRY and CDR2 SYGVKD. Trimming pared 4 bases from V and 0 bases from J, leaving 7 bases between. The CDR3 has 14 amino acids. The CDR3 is CAISGGSSNQPQHF. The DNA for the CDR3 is TGTGCCATCAGTGGAGGGAGTAGCAATCAGCCCCAGCATTTT.

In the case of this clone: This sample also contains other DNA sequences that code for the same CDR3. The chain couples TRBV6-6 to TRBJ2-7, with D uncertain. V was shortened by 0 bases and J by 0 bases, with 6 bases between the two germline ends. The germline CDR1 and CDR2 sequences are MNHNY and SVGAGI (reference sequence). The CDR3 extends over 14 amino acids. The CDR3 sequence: CASSYSGSSYEQYF. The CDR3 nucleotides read TGTGCCAGCAGTTACTCCGGTAGCTCCTACGAGCAGTACTTC.

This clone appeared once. CDR3 bases: TGTGCCAGCACTGGGCGAACGAACACCGGGGAGCTGTTTTTT. Protein sequence: CASTGRTNTGELFF. The rearrangement uses TRBV6-1 and TRBJ2-2; D not certain. Trimming shortened V by 7 bases and J by 0 bases, and 9 bases separated the two germline ends. Germline V gene data show CDR1 as MNHNS and CDR2 as SASEGT. This CDR3 region has 14 residues.

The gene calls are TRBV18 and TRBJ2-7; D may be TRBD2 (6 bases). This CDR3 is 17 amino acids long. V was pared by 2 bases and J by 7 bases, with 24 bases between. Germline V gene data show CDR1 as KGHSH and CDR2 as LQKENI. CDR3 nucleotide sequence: TGTGCCAGCTCACCATTTTCGGGGGTGAAGCGGAACGGGGAGCAGTACTTC. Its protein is CASSPFSGVKRNGEQYF.

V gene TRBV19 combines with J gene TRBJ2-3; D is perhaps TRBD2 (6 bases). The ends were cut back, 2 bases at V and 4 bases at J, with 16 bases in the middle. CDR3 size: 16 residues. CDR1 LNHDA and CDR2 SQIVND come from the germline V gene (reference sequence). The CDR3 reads CASSIRAGDGADTQYF. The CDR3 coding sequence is TGTGCCAGTAGTATACGAGCGGGCGATGGGGCAGATACGCAGTATTTT.

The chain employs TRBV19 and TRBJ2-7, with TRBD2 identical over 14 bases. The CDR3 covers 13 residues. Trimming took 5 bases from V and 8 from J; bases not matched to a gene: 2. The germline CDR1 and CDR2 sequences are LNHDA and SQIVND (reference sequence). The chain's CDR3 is CASSGTSGSKQYF. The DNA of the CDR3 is TGTGCCAGTAGTGGGACTAGCGGGAGCAAGCAGTACTTC.